Below are 18 T cell receptor beta chains sequenced from a single sample in a study of blood T cells in healthy people across ages. The use of a sample-barcoded 5' primer and a J-beta primer mix characterized a second PCR of roughly 7 to 11 cycles. TCRdb ran MiXCR on the 5' RACE reads and lists one entry per CDR3 protein. The table has 1,300,000 or so distinct CDR3 sequences, 59% seen once. The specimen sequenced was blood. These receptor sequences come from a man between 18 and 29 years old in good health.

The gene calls are TRBV25-1 and TRBJ2-3; D gene unclear. The CDR3 is 11 amino acids. The V and J ends lost 10 bases and 5 bases respectively, with 10 bases between them. CDR1 and CDR2 (germline): MGHDK, SYGVNS. The CDR3 loop reads CANSPGDTQYF. CDR3 nucleotide sequence: TGTGCCAACAGCCCGGGAGATACGCAGTATTTT.

This clonotype was observed a few times. This chain links TRBV29-1 with TRBJ2-3, with D perhaps matching TRBD2 (5 bases). The CDR3 has 22 residues. Trimming stripped 1 base from V and 2 bases from J, with 34 bases between. Germline V gene lookup returns CDR1 SQVTM and CDR2 ANQGSEA. DNA for the CDR3: TGCAGCGTTGAAGGACACCCAACGGGATTATATGAGGCGAAATTTAACACAGATACGCAGTATTTT. The encoded protein is CSVEGHPTGLYEAKFNTDTQYF.

The chain couples TRBV12-3 or TRBV12-4 to TRBJ2-3; D is unresolved. V shed 2 bases and J shed 5 bases, with 5 bases lying between them. The CDR3 extends over 12 amino acids. This chain's CDR3 is CASSLYGDTQYF. CDR3 DNA sequence: TGTGCCAGCAGTTTATATGGAGATACGCAGTATTTT.

The chain recombines TRBV4-3 with TRBJ2-5, with no clear D. The V gene lost 6 bases and the J gene lost 5 bases, with 13 bases spanning the gap. The CDR3 extends over 13 amino acids. Germline lookup yields CDR1 LGHNA and CDR2 YSLEER. The CDR3 DNA reads TGCGCCAGCAGTCCACAGATTTCTGAGACCCAGTACTTC. Translation: CASSPQISETQYF.

The sample holds a few counts of this clonotype. The chain links TRBV12-3 or TRBV12-4 to TRBJ2-4; 7 positions match TRBD1. The CDR3 length is 12 residues. V lost 9 bases and J lost 5; bases outside the gene matches: 4. For the CDR3, the DNA is TGTGCCAGTCGAACAGGGGAAAACATTCAGTACTTC. Its translation: CASRTGENIQYF.

This clonotype appeared a few times. V is TRBV12-3 or TRBV12-4 and J is TRBJ2-3; the D gene is possibly TRBD2 (5 bases). This CDR3 is 13 amino acids long. V lost 10 bases to trimming and J lost 4 bases, with 15 bases between them. The CDR3 bases are TGTGCCACCAGCTCCGGGATCGCAGATACGCAGTATTTT. Amino acids: CATSSGIADTQYF.

The V and J genes are TRBV20-1 and TRBJ2-7, with 7 bases aligning to TRBD1. CDR1 DFQATT and CDR2 SNEGSKA come from the germline V gene (reference sequence). The CDR3 spans 12 residues. Unmatched junction bases numbered 1, after V lost 3 bases and J lost 2 bases. In nucleotides, the CDR3 is TGCAGTGCTAGGGGGACAGCCTACGAGCAGTACTTC. This gives the protein CSARGTAYEQYF.

This clonotype was seen once. The chain carries TRBV20-1 and TRBJ2-1; 9 bases match TRBD2. Germline lookup yields CDR1 DFQATT and CDR2 SNEGSKA (reference sequence). CDR3 length equals 16 residues. After removal of 1 base from V and 2 bases from J, the junction contained 6 bases not matched to a gene. The CDR3 here is CSARGGGGPTYNEQFF. The CDR3 coding sequence is TGCAGTGCTAGAGGCGGGGGGGGCCCCACCTACAATGAGCAGTTCTTC.

This clonotype came up a few times. The gene calls are TRBV4-1 and TRBJ2-1; TRBD2 aligns across 10 bases. This CDR3 contains 16 residues. Trimming cost V 6 bases and J 5 bases; bases outside gene matches: 10. The V gene's germline CDR1 is MGHRA and CDR2 YSYEKL. The CDR3 reads CASSGSLAGAHNEQFF. DNA of the CDR3: TGCGCCAGCAGTGGCTCCCTAGCGGGAGCGCACAATGAGCAGTTCTTC.

The chain employs TRBV2 and TRBJ2-6, with 9 bases fitting TRBD1. Germline loops: CDR1 SNHLY, CDR2 FYNNEI. J lost 1 base, V lost 1 base, and 5 bases had no gene match. The CDR3 runs 18 residues. The chain's CDR3 is CASSEEIGQGSGANVLTF. DNA for the CDR3: TGTGCCAGCAGTGAAGAAATAGGACAGGGGTCTGGGGCCAACGTCCTGACTTTC.

The chain uses TRBV4-2 and TRBJ1-5, with D hard to call. The CDR3 consists of 13 residues. Germline V gives CDR1 LGHNA, CDR2 YNFKEQ. V was shortened by 0 bases and J by 6 bases, with 6 bases between the two germline ends. CDR3 nucleotide sequence: TGTGCCAGCAGCCAAGATTCCGGTCAGCCCCAGCATTTT. Encoded protein: CASSQDSGQPQHF.

This clonotype occurred a few times. V and J are TRBV27 and TRBJ1-2; 8 bases agree with TRBD1. With V trimmed by 4 bases and J by 7 bases, 8 bases remained unmatched. The CDR3 length is 14 residues. Germline V gene data show CDR1 as MNHEY and CDR2 as SMNVEV (reference sequence). In DNA, the CDR3 is TGTGCCAGCAGTTATCAGGGGGCGTTAGCTGGCTACACCTTC. As protein: CASSYQGALAGYTF.

Regarding this clonotype: A read error may account for a junction end that differs from germline. V gene TRBV5-1 combines with J gene TRBJ2-7; 7 nucleotides match TRBD2. Germline V CDR1 and CDR2: SGHRS, YFSETQ. CDR3 length: 15 residues. CDR3 nucleotides: TGTGCCAGCAGCTCCCTCTTGGCGGGAGCCTACGAGCAGTACTTC. Translated, it gives CASSSLLAGAYEQYF.

The chain combines TRBV6-6 with TRBJ1-4; TRBD1 agrees at 7 bases. CDR1 is MNHNY, CDR2 SVGAGI, per germline (reference sequence). Unmatched junction bases numbered 4, after V lost 6 bases and J lost 3 bases. The CDR3 extends over 14 amino acids. This CDR3 is CASRPDRANEKLFF. For the CDR3, the DNA is TGTGCCAGCAGACCCGACAGGGCTAATGAAAAACTGTTTTTT.

In its sample, this clonotype was seen a few times. The genes are TRBV7-2 and TRBJ1-6, with 10 bases aligning to TRBD1. V dropped 5 bases and J dropped 10; count of bases not matched to a gene: 5. Germline V gene lookup returns CDR1 SGHTA and CDR2 FQGNSA. This CDR3 comprises 14 residues. The CDR3 DNA reads as TGTGCCAGCAGCCTGGGGACAGGGGAGTCACCCCTCCACTTT. Translating gives CASSLGTGESPLHF.

J is TRBJ1-5 and V is TRBV5-8, with D perhaps TRBD1 (6 bases). The CDR3 has 16 residues. Germline V CDR1 and CDR2: SGHTS, YDEGEE. The V end lost 4 bases, the J end lost 2 bases, and 16 bases lay between the germline ends. The CDR3 region is CASSKTGSWGNQPQHF. CDR3 sequence (DNA): TGTGCCAGCAGCAAAACAGGGAGCTGGGGCAATCAGCCCCAGCATTTT.

This chain uses TRBV27 with TRBJ1-2, with D uncertain. The CDR3 consists of 15 residues. Germline lookup yields CDR1 MNHEY and CDR2 SMNVEV (reference sequence). The germline V and J ends were trimmed by 2 bases and 3 bases, with 13 bases remaining between them. The CDR3 is CASSLAAAGDYGYTF. DNA for the CDR3: TGTGCCAGCAGTTTAGCAGCGGCTGGTGACTATGGCTACACCTTC.

The gene calls are TRBV14 and TRBJ1-2, with TRBD1 matching 7 bases. This CDR3 is 14 amino acids long. Germline lookup yields CDR1 SGHDN and CDR2 FVKESK. Trimming removed 0 bases from V and 8 bases from J; junction bases left unmatched: 6. In DNA form, the CDR3 reads TGTGCCAGCAGCCAAGATACCGCGACAGGGGGCTACACCTTC. It encodes CASSQDTATGGYTF.